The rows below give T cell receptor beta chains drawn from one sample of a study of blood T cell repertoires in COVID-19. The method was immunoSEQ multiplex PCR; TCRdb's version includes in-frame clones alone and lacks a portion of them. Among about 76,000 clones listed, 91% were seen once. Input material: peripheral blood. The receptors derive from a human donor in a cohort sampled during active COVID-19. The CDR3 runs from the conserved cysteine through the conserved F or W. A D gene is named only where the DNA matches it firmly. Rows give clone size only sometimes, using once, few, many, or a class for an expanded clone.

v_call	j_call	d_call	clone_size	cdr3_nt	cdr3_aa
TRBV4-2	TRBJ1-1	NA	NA	TGTGCCAGCAGCCGGGAGGAGACACAGAACACTGAAGCTTTCTTT	CASSREETQNTEAFF
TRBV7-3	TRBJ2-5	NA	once	TGTGCCAGCAGCTTAACTCACAAAGAGACCCAGTACTTC	CASSLTHKETQYF
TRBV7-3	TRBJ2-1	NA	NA	TGTGCCAGCAGCTGGAGTAGGGGAAATGAGCAGTTCTTC	CASSWSRGNEQFF
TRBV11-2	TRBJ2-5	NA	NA	TGTGCCAGCAGCTTAGTCCGAGAGACCCAGTACTTC	CASSLVRETQYF
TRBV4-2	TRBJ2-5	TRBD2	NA	TGTGCCAGCAGCCAAGCGACTAGCGGGGGCCGGGTGACCCAGTACTTC	CASSQATSGGRVTQYF
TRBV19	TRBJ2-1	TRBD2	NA	TGTGCCAGCCAACTAGCGGGCCTGAGCTCCTACAATGAGCAGTTCTTC	CASQLAGLSSYNEQFF
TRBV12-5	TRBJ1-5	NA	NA	TGTGCTAGTGGTTTCTTTGGGGAGGGAATTAGCAATCAGCCCCAGCATTTT	CASGFFGEGISNQPQHF
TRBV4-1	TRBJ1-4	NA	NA	TGCGCCAGCAGCCGCGGACTTAGGAGTAATGAAAAACTGTTTTTT	CASSRGLRSNEKLFF
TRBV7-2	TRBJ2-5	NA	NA	TGTGCCAGCAGATCAGGGTACCAAGAGACCCAGTACTTC	CASRSGYQETQYF
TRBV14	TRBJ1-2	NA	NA	TGTGCCAGCAGCCCCGGACAAGCCTATGGCTACACCTTC	CASSPGQAYGYTF
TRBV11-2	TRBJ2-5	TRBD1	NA	TGTGCCAGCAGCCCGGGACAGGGGTTGGAGACCCAGTACTTC	CASSPGQGLETQYF
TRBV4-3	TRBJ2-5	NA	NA	TGCGCCAGCAGCCAAGATCGGTCAGGTCAGAGCAAGACCCAGTACTTC	CASSQDRSGQSKTQYF
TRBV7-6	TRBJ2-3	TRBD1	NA	TGTGCCAGCAGCCTGGGGACAGGGGCAGATACGCAGTATTTT	CASSLGTGADTQYF
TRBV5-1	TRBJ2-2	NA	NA	TGCGCCAGCAGTCCCCGGGATTTAGGGACCGGGGAGCTGTTTTTT	CASSPRDLGTGELFF
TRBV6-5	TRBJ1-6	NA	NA	TGTGCCAGCAGGTCGCAGGCTGGATCACCCCTCCACTTT	CASRSQAGSPLHF
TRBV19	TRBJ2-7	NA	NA	TGTGCCAGTAGTAGTGCAGGGGGGTCTTACGAGCAGTACTTC	CASSSAGGSYEQYF
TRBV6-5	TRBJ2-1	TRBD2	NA	TGTGCCAGCAGTCATGGAGGGACTAGGTACAATGAGCAGTTCTTC	CASSHGGTRYNEQFF
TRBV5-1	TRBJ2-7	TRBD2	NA	TGCGCCAGCAGCCTTAGGACTAGCGGGGGCATGAGCTACGAGCAGTACTTC	CASSLRTSGGMSYEQYF
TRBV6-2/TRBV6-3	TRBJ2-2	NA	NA	TGTGCCAGCAGTTCACAGGGAAACACCGGGGAGCTGTTTTTT	CASSSQGNTGELFF
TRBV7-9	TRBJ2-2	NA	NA	TGTGCCAGCAGCTTAGCGTCAGGGCTGTTCACCGGGGAGCTGTTTTTT	CASSLASGLFTGELFF
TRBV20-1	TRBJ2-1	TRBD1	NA	TGCAGTGCTAGTGCCCGGACAGGGTACAATGAGCAGTTCTTC	CSASARTGYNEQFF
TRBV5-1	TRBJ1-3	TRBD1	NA	TGCGCCAGCAGCACGACAGGGGCCCTCCTTGACTCTGGAAACACCATATATTTT	CASSTTGALLDSGNTIYF
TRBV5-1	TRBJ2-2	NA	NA	TGCGCCAGCAGCTTCCGGACAGCCAATACCGGGGAGCTGTTTTTT	CASSFRTANTGELFF
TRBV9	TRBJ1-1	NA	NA	TGTGCCAGCAGCGGAAGGCAGGGAACTGAAGCTTTCTTT	CASSGRQGTEAFF
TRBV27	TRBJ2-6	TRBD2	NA	TGTGCCAGCAGTTTCGGGGGGACCTCTGGGGCCAACGTCCTGACTTTC	CASSFGGTSGANVLTF
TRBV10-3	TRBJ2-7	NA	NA	TGTGCCATCAGCTCCGGACAGCAGGGATCCTACGAGCAGTACTTC	CAISSGQQGSYEQYF